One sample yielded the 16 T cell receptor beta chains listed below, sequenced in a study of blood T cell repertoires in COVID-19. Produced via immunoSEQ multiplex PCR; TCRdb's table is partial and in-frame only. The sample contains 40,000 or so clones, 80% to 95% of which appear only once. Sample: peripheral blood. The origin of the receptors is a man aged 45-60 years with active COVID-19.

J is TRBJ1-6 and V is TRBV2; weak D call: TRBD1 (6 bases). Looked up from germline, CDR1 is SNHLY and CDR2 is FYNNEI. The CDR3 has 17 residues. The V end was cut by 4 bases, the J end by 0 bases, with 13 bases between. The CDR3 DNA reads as TGTGCCAGCAGTGGCGACAGGTTAAGCTCCTATAATTCACCCCTCCACTTT. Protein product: CASSGDRLSSYNSPLHF.

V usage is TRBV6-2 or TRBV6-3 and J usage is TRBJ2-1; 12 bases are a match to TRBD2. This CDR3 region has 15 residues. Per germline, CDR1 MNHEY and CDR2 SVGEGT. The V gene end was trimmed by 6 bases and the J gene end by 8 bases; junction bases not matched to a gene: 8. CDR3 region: CASRPSGGAKDEQFF. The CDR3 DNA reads TGTGCCAGCAGGCCTAGCGGGGGGGCAAAGGATGAGCAGTTCTTC.

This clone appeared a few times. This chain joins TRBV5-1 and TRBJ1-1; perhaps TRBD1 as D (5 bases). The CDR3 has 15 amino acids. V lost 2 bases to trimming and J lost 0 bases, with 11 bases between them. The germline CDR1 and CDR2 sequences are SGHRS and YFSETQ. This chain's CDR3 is CASSLYRFMNTEAFF. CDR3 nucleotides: TGCGCCAGCAGCTTATACAGGTTCATGAACACTGAAGCTTTCTTT. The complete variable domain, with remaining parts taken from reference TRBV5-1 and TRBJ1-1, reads KAGVTQTPRYLIKTRGQQVTLSCSPISGHRSVSWYQQTPGQGLQFLFEYFSETQRNKGNFPGRFSGRQFSNSRSEMNVSTLELGDSALYLCASSLYRFMNTEAFFGQGTRLTVV.

This CDR3 is CSVGQGIDTGELFF. CDR3 nucleotides: TGCAGCGTTGGACAGGGGATCGACACCGGGGAGCTGTTTTTT. This chain uses TRBV29-1 with TRBJ2-2; 8 bases align to TRBD1. J lost 3 bases, V lost 4 bases, and 4 bases had no gene match. From germline, CDR1 is SQVTM and CDR2 ANQGSEA. The CDR3 sequence is 14 residues long.

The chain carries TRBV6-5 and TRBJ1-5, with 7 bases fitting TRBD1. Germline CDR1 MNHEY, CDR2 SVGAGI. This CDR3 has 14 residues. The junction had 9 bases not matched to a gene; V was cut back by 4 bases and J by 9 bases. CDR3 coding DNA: TGTGCCAGCAGTTCAGGGGGGACCCGGGGGCCCCAGCATTTT. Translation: CASSSGGTRGPQHF.

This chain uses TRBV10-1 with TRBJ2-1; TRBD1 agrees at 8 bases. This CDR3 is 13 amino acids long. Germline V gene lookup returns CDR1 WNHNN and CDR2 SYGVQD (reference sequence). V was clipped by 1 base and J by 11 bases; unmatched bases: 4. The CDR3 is CASSEFGQGKQFF. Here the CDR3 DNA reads TGCGCCAGCAGTGAGTTCGGACAGGGTAAGCAGTTCTTC.

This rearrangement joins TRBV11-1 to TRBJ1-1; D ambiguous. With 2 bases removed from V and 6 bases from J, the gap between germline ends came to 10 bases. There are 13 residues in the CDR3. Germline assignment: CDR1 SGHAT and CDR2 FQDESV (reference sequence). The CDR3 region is CASSLSVLPEAFF. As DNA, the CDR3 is TGTGCCAGCAGCTTATCGGTGTTACCTGAAGCTTTCTTT.

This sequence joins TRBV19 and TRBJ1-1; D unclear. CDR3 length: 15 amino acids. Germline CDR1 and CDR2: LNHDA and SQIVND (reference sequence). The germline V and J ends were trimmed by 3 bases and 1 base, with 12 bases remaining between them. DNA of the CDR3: TGTGCCAGTAGTATGTGGGCCGCTTCGAACACTGAAGCTTTCTTT. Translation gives CASSMWAASNTEAFF.

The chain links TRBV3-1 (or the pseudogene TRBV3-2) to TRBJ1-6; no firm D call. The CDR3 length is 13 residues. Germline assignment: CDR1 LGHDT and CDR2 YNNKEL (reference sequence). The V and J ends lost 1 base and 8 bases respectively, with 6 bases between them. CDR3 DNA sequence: TGTGCCAGCAGCCAAGTTGACTATTCACCCCTCCACTTT. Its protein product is CASSQVDYSPLHF.

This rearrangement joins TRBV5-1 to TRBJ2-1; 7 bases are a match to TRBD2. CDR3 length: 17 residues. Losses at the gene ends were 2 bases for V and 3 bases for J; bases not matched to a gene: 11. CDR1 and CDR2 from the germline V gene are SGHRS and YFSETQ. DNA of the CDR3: TGCGCCAGCAGCTTATTCGAGGGCGGGAGAAACTACAATGAGCAGTTCTTC. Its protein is CASSLFEGGRNYNEQFF.

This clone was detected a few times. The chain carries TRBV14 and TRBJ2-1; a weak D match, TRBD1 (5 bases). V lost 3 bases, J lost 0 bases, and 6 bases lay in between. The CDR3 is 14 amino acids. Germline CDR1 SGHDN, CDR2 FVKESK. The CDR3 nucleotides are TGTGCCAGCAGCCAGACAGTCTCCTACAATGAGCAGTTCTTC. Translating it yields CASSQTVSYNEQFF.

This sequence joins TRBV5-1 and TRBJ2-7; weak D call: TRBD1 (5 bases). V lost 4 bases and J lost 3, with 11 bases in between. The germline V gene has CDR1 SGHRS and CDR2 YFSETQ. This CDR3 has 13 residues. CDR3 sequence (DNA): TGCGCCAGCAGCCCTTTGCAGGGCTACGAGCAGTACTTC. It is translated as CASSPLQGYEQYF.

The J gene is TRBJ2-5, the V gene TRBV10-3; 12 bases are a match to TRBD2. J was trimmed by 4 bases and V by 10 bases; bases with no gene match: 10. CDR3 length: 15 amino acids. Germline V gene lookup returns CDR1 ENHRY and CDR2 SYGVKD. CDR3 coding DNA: TGTGCCACCAGGGAGACTAGCGGGAGTGGAGAGACCCAGTACTTC. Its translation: CATRETSGSGETQYF.

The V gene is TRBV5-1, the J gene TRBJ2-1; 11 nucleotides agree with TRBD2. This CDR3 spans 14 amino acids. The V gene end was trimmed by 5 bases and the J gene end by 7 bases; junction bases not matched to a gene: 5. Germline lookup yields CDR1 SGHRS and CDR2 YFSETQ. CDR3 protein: CASSLLAGENEQFF. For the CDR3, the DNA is TGCGCCAGCAGTTTACTAGCGGGAGAAAATGAGCAGTTCTTC.

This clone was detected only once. DNA for the CDR3: TGTGCCAGCAGCTTGGGGACAGGGGTGTATGAGCAGTTCTTC. The encoded protein is CASSLGTGVYEQFF. This chain uses TRBV5-8 with TRBJ2-1; 9 bases match TRBD1. Germline loops: CDR1 SGHTS, CDR2 YDEGEE. The CDR3 totals 14 residues. Trimming cost V 0 bases and J 8 bases; bases outside gene matches: 3. The variable domain in full, completed from reference TRBV5-8 and TRBJ2-1, reads EAGVTQSPTHLIKTRGQQATLRCSPISGHTSVYWYQQALGLGLQFLLWYDEGEERNRGNFPPRFSGRQFPNYSSELNVNALELEDSALYLCASSLGTGVYEQFFGPGTRLTVL.

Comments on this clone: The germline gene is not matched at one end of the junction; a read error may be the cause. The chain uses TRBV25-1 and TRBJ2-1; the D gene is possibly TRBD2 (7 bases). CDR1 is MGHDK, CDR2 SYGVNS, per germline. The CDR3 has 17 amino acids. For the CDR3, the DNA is TGTGCCAGCTGTGATGGTGGGGGCGGGGGCCCATACAATGAGCAGTTCTTC. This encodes CASCDGGGGGPYNEQFF.